This paragraph reports one T cell receptor beta chain. Antigen: not known. This entry comes from a study of cytomegalovirus exposure and HLA in healthy donors. Study-wide points: Diagnosis of cytomegalovirus status made by the classifier reportedly showed high specificity and sensitivity. Under in vitro conditions, a few CMV-associated chains were confirmed as specific for CMV antigens. Investigators reported 150 to 200 TCR beta chains as tied to cytomegalovirus.

V was clipped by 4 bases and J by 5 bases; unmatched bases: 7. Germline V gene sequence: CDR1 SQVTM, CDR2 ANQGSEA. This CDR3 has 13 residues. The repertoire was sequenced with immunoSEQ multiplex PCR; TCRdb's copy has only in-frame clones and lacks some. The data contain some 99,000 clones, about 90% of them singletons. Sequenced material: PBMCs. The V gene is TRBV29-1, the J gene TRBJ1-2; 7 bases align to TRBD1. The sequence was collected from a woman in her late teens or twenties in good health and CMV-seronegative. The CDR3 DNA is TGCAGCGTTGCGGGCAGGGGGTATTATGGCTACACCTTC. Translation gives CSVAGRGYYGYTF.